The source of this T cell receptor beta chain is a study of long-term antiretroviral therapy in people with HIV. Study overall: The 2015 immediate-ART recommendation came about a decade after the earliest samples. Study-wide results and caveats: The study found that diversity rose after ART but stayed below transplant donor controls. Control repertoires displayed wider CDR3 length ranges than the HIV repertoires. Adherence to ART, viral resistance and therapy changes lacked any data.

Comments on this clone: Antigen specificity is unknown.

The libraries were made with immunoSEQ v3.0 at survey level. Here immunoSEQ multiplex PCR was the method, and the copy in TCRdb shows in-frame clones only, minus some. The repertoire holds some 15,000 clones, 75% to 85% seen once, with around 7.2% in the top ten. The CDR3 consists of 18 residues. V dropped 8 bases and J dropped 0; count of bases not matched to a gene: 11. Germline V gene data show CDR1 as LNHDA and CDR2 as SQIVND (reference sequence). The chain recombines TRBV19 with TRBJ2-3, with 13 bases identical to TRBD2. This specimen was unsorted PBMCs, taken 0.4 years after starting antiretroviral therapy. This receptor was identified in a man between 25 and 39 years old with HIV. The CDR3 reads CASYGLAGEEPSTDTQYF. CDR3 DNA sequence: TGTGCCAGTTATGGACTAGCGGGAGAGGAACCTAGCACAGATACGCAGTATTTT.